This TCR beta chain was observed in a study of blood T cell repertoires in COVID-19. The wider study: The United States, Italy and Spain were the sources of the acute and convalescent COVID-19 samples.

Trimming cost V 7 bases and J 4 bases; bases outside gene matches: 9. The CDR3 length is 14 residues. From germline, CDR1 is SQVTM and CDR2 ANQGSEA. Per the original data handling: Researchers report that nucleated cell counts were estimated from reference gene primer amplification. Clones were read by immunoSEQ multiplex PCR, and TCRdb kept only the in-frame ones, dropping some. The D gene and trimming were derived from the DNA, and the V and J assignments and clone size from that table. The table lists about 120,000 clones, 86% of them singletons. The chain recombines TRBV29-1 with TRBJ2-2; 7 bases agree with TRBD2. The source is a man in his 70s who had recovered from COVID-19. The sample was peripheral blood. CDR3 amino acids: CSATSSLGTGELFF. As DNA, the CDR3 is TGCAGCGCGACTAGCAGCCTTGGCACCGGGGAGCTGTTTTTT.